The 10 T cell receptor beta chains listed next were all sequenced from one sample in a study of cytomegalovirus exposure and HLA in healthy donors. The primer mix had 60 Vbeta and 13 Jbeta primers. Data came from immunoSEQ multiplex PCR; TCRdb stores just in-frame clones and leaves some out. In the table there are 130,000 or so clones, approximately 80% of which are singletons. The specimen was PBMCs. Receptors originate from a woman in her forties in good health and CMV-seronegative.

This clone was detected only a few times. This specimen includes other DNA sequences encoding the same CDR3. CDR3 region: CASSEDRTNEKLFF. As DNA, the CDR3 is TGTGCCAGCAGCGAGGACAGGACCAACGAAAAACTGTTTTTT. This chain links TRBV7-6 with TRBJ1-4; 7 bases are shared with TRBD1. CDR3 length equals 14 residues. Germline CDR1 reads SGHVS; CDR2 reads FNYEAQ. With 5 bases clipped from V and 8 bases from J, the junction kept 8 bases outside the gene matches.

J is TRBJ1-1 and V is TRBV5-6, with D hard to call. There are 13 residues in the CDR3. Germline-derived CDR1 and CDR2 are SGHDT and YYEEEE. The V and J ends lost 5 bases and 1 base respectively, with 9 bases between them. CDR3 coding DNA: TGTGCCAGCAGGAAACAAGAGAACACTGAAGCTTTCTTT. Protein product: CASRKQENTEAFF. Using reference TRBV5-6 and TRBJ1-1 for the parts outside the CDR3, the full variable domain is DAGVTQSPTHLIKTRGQQVTLRCSPKSGHDTVSWYQQALGQGPQFIFQYYEEEERQRGNFPDRFSGHQFPNYSSELNVNALLLGDSALYLCASRKQENTEAFFGQGTRLTVV.

The chain has TRBV4-1 and TRBJ1-1, with D maybe TRBD1 (5 bases). Per germline, CDR1 MGHRA and CDR2 YSYEKL. Trimming stripped 4 bases from V and 1 base from J, with 13 bases between. The CDR3 extends over 15 amino acids. The chain's CDR3 is CASSPWWGGNTEAFF. The CDR3 DNA reads TGCGCCAGCAGCCCTTGGTGGGGGGGGAACACTGAAGCTTTCTTT.

The rearrangement uses TRBV9 and TRBJ2-3; a possible D gene is TRBD2 (7 bases). The germline V gene has CDR1 SGDLS and CDR2 YYNGEE. The CDR3 is made up of 17 amino acids. Trimming took 4 bases from V and 2 from J, leaving 20 bases between them. CDR3 bases: TGTGCCAGCAGCCCCGGGGTACGGGGGGCCTTCACAGATACGCAGTATTTT. Translation: CASSPGVRGAFTDTQYF.

This chain joins TRBV5-1 and TRBJ2-1; a possible D gene is TRBD1 (6 bases). From germline, CDR1 is SGHRS and CDR2 YFSETQ. This CDR3 has 15 amino acids. V dropped 6 bases and J dropped 8 bases, with 21 bases sitting between them. The CDR3 region has the DNA TGCGCCAGCACTCTGGGACAACCTAGGGTCGATGAGCAGTTCTTC. It translates to CASTLGQPRVDEQFF.

The V call is TRBV7-3, the J call TRBJ2-1; no firm D call. Trimming stripped 9 bases from V and 1 base from J, with 7 bases between. The CDR3 covers 12 residues. From germline, CDR1 is SGHTA and CDR2 FQGTGA. The CDR3 sequence: CASSRSYNEQFF. CDR3 sequence (DNA): TGTGCCAGTTCGAGGTCCTACAATGAGCAGTTCTTC.

V and J are TRBV29-1 and TRBJ2-1; 9 bases are shared with TRBD1. This CDR3 spans 14 amino acids. CDR1 SQVTM and CDR2 ANQGSEA come from the germline V gene. V lost 7 bases and J lost 5; bases outside the gene matches: 9. In DNA, the CDR3 is TGCAGCGGAATACAGGGGGCCAGGAACAATGAGCAGTTCTTC. This sequence encodes CSGIQGARNNEQFF.

The chain uses TRBV6-6 and TRBJ1-5; D gene uncertain. The CDR3 runs 16 residues. Germline assignment: CDR1 MNHNY and CDR2 SVGAGI (reference sequence). V lost 7 bases to trimming and J lost 2 bases, with 18 bases between them. The CDR3: CASTSSLPEGNQPQHF. DNA of the CDR3: TGTGCCAGCACTTCAAGTCTTCCCGAGGGCAATCAGCCCCAGCATTTT.

The table lists this clone with a count of one. This chain uses TRBV7-9 with TRBJ2-4; TRBD2 matches 11 bases. The germline gives CDR1 SEHNR, CDR2 FQNEAQ (reference sequence). Trimming cost V 4 bases and J 11 bases; bases outside gene matches: 13. The CDR3 is made up of 16 amino acids. This CDR3 is CASSSSGGWAYYLQYF. The CDR3, as DNA: TGTGCCAGCAGCTCTAGCGGGGGGTGGGCTTATTACCTTCAGTACTTC.

This clone showed up just a few times. The chain uses TRBV14 and TRBJ2-7, with 9 bases that match TRBD1. Per the germline V gene, CDR1 is SGHDN and CDR2 is FVKESK. J gave up 12 bases and V 5 bases, and 8 bases lay outside the gene matches. CDR3 length: 12 residues. CDR3 in DNA: TGTGCCAGCAGCTCGACAGGGGGATCTGGGTACTTC. This encodes CASSSTGGSGYF.